The clone carrying this T cell receptor beta chain has at least ten counts. The antigen is not known. The data stem from a study of T cells in Graves' hyperthyroidism and ophthalmopathy. Notes on the study in general: Among thyroid clonotypes expanded above 0.001, most also appeared in blood.

The length of the CDR3 is 15 residues. Germline V gene lookup returns CDR1 DFQATT and CDR2 SNEGSKA (reference sequence). V shed 5 bases, J shed 3 bases, and the junction held 8 bases outside the gene matches. The TCR beta CDR3 regions underwent amplification using RNA transcripts as the source. Researchers ran a first-round RT-PCR on the TCR CDR3 using the HTBI primer set. TCRdb re-analysed the multiplex PCR reads in MiXCR, keeping a single row per CDR3 protein. This table holds roughly 570,000 distinct CDR3 sequences, 15% to 18% found once. Uncontrolled infection, other autoimmune disease, pregnancy or lactation excluded patients. 10 ml of fresh peripheral blood supplied the PBMCs.

The origin of this receptor is a woman aged 25 to 39 with Graves' hyperthyroidism. The specimen was blood. The J gene is TRBJ2-3, the V gene TRBV20-1; 10 bases are shared with TRBD2. CDR3 in amino acids: CSADKGLAMTDTQYF. CDR3 DNA sequence: TGCAGTGCTGATAAGGGACTAGCGATGACAGATACGCAGTATTTT.